This is a list of T cell receptor beta chains from one sample in a study of identical twins. TCRdb re-analysed the 5' RACE reads in MiXCR, keeping a single row per CDR3 protein. The repertoire consists of a few hundred thousand distinct CDR3 sequences, with approximately 5.9% occurring once and the leading ten covering 14% to 15%. Separately, the same data were catalogued under a study of T cells expressing NK-cell markers.

The sample consisted of CD8+ T cells sorted from blood. The receptors were gathered from a woman between 18 and 29 years old in good health. Each CDR3 is given with its conserved first and last residue. A D gene is named only where the DNA matches it firmly. For some rows the clone size is stated as once, few or many, or as a class when expanded; others skip it.

size	D	J	V	DNA	CDR3
NA	TRBD2	TRBJ2-5	TRBV13	TGTGCCAGCAGCGTCACTAGCGGGGTTCAAGAGACCCAGTACTTC	CASSVTSGVQETQYF
many	TRBD2	TRBJ2-2	TRBV14	TGTGCCAGCAGGCCCCTAGCGGGAGACACCGGGGAGCTGTTTTTT	CASRPLAGDTGELFF
few	TRBD1	TRBJ2-4	TRBV5-1	TGCGCCAGCAGCCCGGACAGGGGCGACATTCAGTACTTC	CASSPDRGDIQYF
few	NA	TRBJ2-1	TRBV29-1	TGCAGCGTAATACTAGCTTTCGGTGAGCAGTTCTTC	CSVILAFGEQFF
NA	NA	TRBJ2-7	TRBV11-3	TGTGCCAGCAGCGAAAGGACGGTGGGCGAGCAGTACTTC	CASSERTVGEQYF
few	NA	TRBJ2-1	TRBV1	TGCACCAGCAGCCACAACCACGGGAGGAATGAGCAGTTCTTC	CTSSHNHGRNEQFF
many	NA	TRBJ2-2	TRBV12-3/TRBV12-4	TGTGCCAGCAGTACAATGAACACCGGGGAGCTGTTTTTT	CASSTMNTGELFF
few	NA	TRBJ2-1	TRBV9	TGTGCCAGCAGCATTCTAGCACCCGACAATGAGCAGTTCTTC	CASSILAPDNEQFF
many	NA	TRBJ2-1	TRBV3-1	TGTGCCAGCAGCCAATCTTACAATGAGCAGTTCTTC	CASSQSYNEQFF
NA	NA	TRBJ2-7	TRBV29-1	TGCAGCGTGAAAGGAGGGGGGATGAGCTCCTACGAGCAGTACTTC	CSVKGGGMSSYEQYF
few	TRBD2	TRBJ2-7	TRBV7-2	TGTGCCAGCAGCTTATCCGGAGCGGGAGGGAGGAACGAGCAGTACTTC	CASSLSGAGGRNEQYF
few	NA	TRBJ2-1	TRBV11-2	TGTGCCAGCAGCTTAGAGGGGGATCTGTTCATGCCGGGTAATGAGCAGTTCTTC	CASSLEGDLFMPGNEQFF
NA	NA	TRBJ2-1	TRBV9	TGTGCCAGCAGCGAGGATCTAGGGGGGAGCTCCTACAATGAGCAGTTCTTC	CASSEDLGGSSYNEQFF
few	NA	TRBJ1-2	TRBV11-2	TGTGCCAGCAGCCCCCCATTAGGGTCACAGTACTTCTATGGCTACACCTTC	CASSPPLGSQYFYGYTF
many	TRBD1	TRBJ1-1	TRBV5-1	TGCGCCAGCAGCTTTTCCAGGGGGTATGCTGAAGCTTTCTTT	CASSFSRGYAEAFF
many	NA	TRBJ1-2	TRBV5-5	TGTGCCAGCAGCCTGAGACAGTCGGGCTATGGCTACACCTTC	CASSLRQSGYGYTF
NA	NA	TRBJ2-3	TRBV9	TGTGCCAGCAGCGTAGGATGGGGGCCGTCCAACTTATACACAGATACGCAGTATTTT	CASSVGWGPSNLYTDTQYF
many	NA	TRBJ2-7	TRBV4-2	TGTGCCAGCAGCCAAGGAGGTTTTTCGACCTACGAGCAGTACTTC	CASSQGGFSTYEQYF
many	NA	TRBJ2-1	TRBV6-4	TGTGCCAGCAGTGACGGGGGGCCGCAGTTCTTC	CASSDGGPQFF
many	NA	TRBJ1-1	TRBV7-6	TGTGCCAGCAGCTTAGCGCATGAGGCAGAAGCTTTCTTT	CASSLAHEAEAFF
many	NA	TRBJ2-5	TRBV4-1	TGCGCCAGCAGTCAGGAGGTGGGGCAAACTCTTGAGGAGACCCAGTACTTC	CASSQEVGQTLEETQYF
many	NA	TRBJ2-5	TRBV29-1	TGCAGCGTTGAAGATCCGGACCAGAGGGGAGAGACCCAGTACTTC	CSVEDPDQRGETQYF
many	NA	TRBJ2-2	TRBV6-1	TGTGCCAGCAGTGAAAAATCGGGAGCGGCCGGGGAGCTGTTTTTT	CASSEKSGAAGELFF
NA	NA	TRBJ2-1	TRBV5-1	TGCGCCAGCAGCTTAGAGGACAACAATGAGCAGTTCTTC	CASSLEDNNEQFF
NA	NA	TRBJ1-1	TRBV12-3/TRBV12-4	TGTGCCAGCCGCCAGACGAACACTGAAGCTTTCTTT	CASRQTNTEAFF
few	TRBD1	TRBJ1-2	TRBV7-8	TGTGCCAGCAGCTATGGACAGGGGGCCCCTTCTGGCTACACCTTC	CASSYGQGAPSGYTF
few	NA	TRBJ2-7	TRBV3-1	TGTGCCAGCAGCCACCCCCGGGCGGCTCATTACGAGCAGTACTTC	CASSHPRAAHYEQYF